Sequencing of this TCR beta chain was carried out in a study of blood T cells in healthy people across ages. This CDR3 comprises 13 residues. V dropped 6 bases and J dropped 2 bases, with 10 bases sitting between them. The germline V gene has CDR1 SQVTM and CDR2 ANQGSEA. This clonotype was counted ten times or more. Together with a sample-barcoded 5' primer, a J-beta primer mix was included in a second PCR lasting about 7 to 11 cycles. Unique molecular identifiers of 12 random nucleotides labeled each cDNA. Each CDR3 protein is one row after TCRdb ran MiXCR on the 5' RACE reads. The profile shows over 1,300,000 distinct CDR3 sequences, approximately 59% of them singletons. Each donor supplied 8 to 10 milliliters of peripheral blood. Every sample had a minimum of 6.5 million PBMCs isolated. Total RNA amounts of at least 6 micrograms were extracted per sample.

Sequencing was performed on blood. The rearrangement links TRBV29-1 to TRBJ2-2; no reliable D call. This TCR derives from a man between 18 and 35 years old in good health. The CDR3 sequence is CSVKDGNTGELFF. In nucleotides, the CDR3 is TGCAGCGTAAAGGACGGAAACACCGGGGAGCTGTTTTTT.